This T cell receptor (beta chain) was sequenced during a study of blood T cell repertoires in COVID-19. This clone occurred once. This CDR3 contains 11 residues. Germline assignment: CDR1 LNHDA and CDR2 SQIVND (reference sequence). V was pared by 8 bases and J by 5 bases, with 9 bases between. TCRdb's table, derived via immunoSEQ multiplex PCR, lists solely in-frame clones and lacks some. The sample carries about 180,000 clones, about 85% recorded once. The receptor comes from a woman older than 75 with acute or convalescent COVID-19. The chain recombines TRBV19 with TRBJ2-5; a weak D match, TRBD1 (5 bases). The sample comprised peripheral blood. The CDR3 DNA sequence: TGTGCCAGTGGGGCCCTTGAGACCCAGTACTTC. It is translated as CASGALETQYF.